Listed below are T cell receptor beta chains from one sample, sequenced in a study of T cells in Graves' hyperthyroidism and ophthalmopathy. TCRdb redid the calling of the multiplex PCR reads with MiXCR, one entry per CDR3 protein. The sample carries approximately 400,000 distinct CDR3 sequences, around 14% recorded once. The sequenced sample was blood. The receptors come from a woman aged 18-30 years with Graves' hyperthyroidism that later progressed to Graves' ophthalmopathy. Each CDR3 is given with its conserved first and last residue. The D gene is left open where the match is weak. The listing skips clone size in some rows; elsewhere it reads once, few, many or a size class.

>TRBJ1-2|TRBD1|TRBV5-1|many
TGCGCCAGCAGGCAACACAGGGGAAACTATGGCTACACCTTC
CASRQHRGNYGYTF
>TRBJ2-7|TRBD2|TRBV4-1|-
TGCGCCAGCAGTCTAAGCGGGGCCTACGAGCGGTACTTC
CASSLSGAYERYF
>TRBJ2-3|-|TRBV14|many
TGTGCCAGCAGCCAAGATAAACAGGGCCCTAGCACAGATACGCAGTATTTT
CASSQDKQGPSTDTQYF
>TRBJ2-7|TRBD1|TRBV5-6|-
TGTGCCAGCAGCTTAGCGCGGGGGACAGGGGGCGAGCAGTACTTC
CASSLARGTGGEQYF
>TRBJ2-5|-|TRBV7-2|-
TGTGCCAGCAGCTCGGTGGGAAAGACCCAGTACTTC
CASSSVGKTQYF
>TRBJ2-7|TRBD1|TRBV6-2/TRBV6-3|many
TGTGCCAGCAGTTCCCCCCCGGGACAGGGGACCTACGAGCAGTACTTC
CASSSPPGQGTYEQYF
>TRBJ1-1|-|TRBV7-9|many
TGTGCCACGGGAGACAGGATGGGGACTGAAGCTTTCTTT
CATGDRMGTEAFF
>TRBJ1-2|-|TRBV3-1|many
TGTGCCAGCAGCCAGCAATATGGCTACACCTTC
CASSQQYGYTF
>TRBJ2-7|TRBD2|TRBV9|once
TGTGCCTGCGGGGGACGAGGCAGTCCCTACGAGCAGTACTTC
CACGGRGSPYEQYF
>TRBJ1-1|-|TRBV5-1|-
TGCGCCAGCAGCTCCGATCCCTGGAACACTGAAGCTTTCTTT
CASSSDPWNTEAFF
>TRBJ2-2|-|TRBV2|many
TGTGCCAGCAACACAGTCTCCTACCGGGAGCTGTTTTTT
CASNTVSYRELFF
>TRBJ2-5|-|TRBV5-1|many
TGCGCCAGCAGCCAACGGGCGAGCGGAAAAGAGACCCAGTACTTC
CASSQRASGKETQYF
>TRBJ2-1|TRBD2|TRBV7-2|many
TGTGCCAGCAGCTTAGATTCGGCGGGAGGCCCCTACAATGAGCAGTTCTTC
CASSLDSAGGPYNEQFF
>TRBJ2-5|-|TRBV30|many
TGTGCCTGGAGTGAGGTAGGGGTCATTAATACCGAGACCCAGTACTTC
CAWSEVGVINTETQYF
>TRBJ2-2|TRBD2|TRBV9|many
TGTGCCACCTCGACTAGCCCGTTGAACACCGGGGAGCTGTTTTTT
CATSTSPLNTGELFF
>TRBJ2-7|TRBD1|TRBV6-1|many
TGTGCCAGCGACGTAGACAGGGGATCCTACGAGCAGTACTTC
CASDVDRGSYEQYF